The 8 T cell receptor beta chains below come from one sample, sequenced in a study of regulatory T cells in long-lasting Graves disease (TCRdb year 2021). Libraries came from multiplex PCR. Sequenced using an Illumina HiSeq 4000. To build TCR beta libraries, CDR3 regions were amplified by Arm-PCR using iRepertoire HTBI primers. The raw public data were reprocessed by TCRdb itself: fastp quality trimming at Q25, MiXCR clonotype calling, in-frame beta chains only. Each entry is one CDR3 protein sequence, shown with its most common DNA and genes. This sample has roughly 500,000 distinct CDR3 sequences in its table, and roughly 13% of those were observed once. Of the sample, more than 8.5% is held by the ten largest clones. The time point label corresponds to: newly diagnosed GD, antithyroid drugs for less than 3 months. RNA was extracted from PBMCs in TRIzol for both TCR sequencing and RNA sequencing.

This sample was shared with a second study, whose subject was T cells in Graves' hyperthyroidism and ophthalmopathy.

This material consisted of peripheral blood mononuclear cells (PBMCs), taken at new diagnosis, from a patient treated with antithyroid drugs. These receptors all come from a man aged 25-45 years with Graves disease. Donor details come from another sample of the same person, matched by shared clones.

This clonotype was counted many times. The rearrangement links TRBV7-9 to TRBJ2-7, with TRBD2 matching over 10 bases. Trimming cost V 6 bases and J 4 bases; bases outside gene matches: 6. CDR1 is SEHNR, CDR2 FQNEAQ, per germline (reference sequence). The CDR3 totals 14 residues. For the CDR3, the DNA is TGTGCCAGCAGGAGGGTAGCGGGAGGTTACGAGCAGTACTTC. It specifies CASRRVAGGYEQYF.

Regarding this clonotype: This may come from a read error, since a much larger clone is one base off. The chain carries TRBV12-3 or TRBV12-4 and TRBJ2-1; 7 bases are a match to TRBD2. The CDR3 consists of 15 residues. Trimming took 4 bases from V and 10 from J; bases not matched to a gene: 13. The CDR3 region is CASSSGTTSRQEQFF. The CDR3 region has the DNA TGTGCCAGCAGTTCGGGGACTACCTCTCGACAGGAGCAGTTCTTC.

In DNA, the CDR3 is TGTGCCATCAGTAAAGGGGGGAGGGCCGTCCCCGAGCAGTACTTC. Amino acid sequence: CAISKGGRAVPEQYF. The chain combines TRBV10-3 with TRBJ2-7, with D possibly matching TRBD2 (7 bases). The CDR3 has 15 residues. The germline V and J ends were trimmed by 5 bases and 6 bases, with 20 bases remaining between them. The germline V gene has CDR1 ENHRY and CDR2 SYGVKD.

The chain links TRBV24-1 to TRBJ1-2; D call uncertain. The V gene lost 3 bases and the J gene lost 3 bases, with 16 bases spanning the gap. The V gene's germline CDR1 is KGHDR and CDR2 SFDVKD. The CDR3 length is 16 residues. The CDR3 bases are TGTGCCACCAGTGATAGTGGCTGGGAGAGAGACTATGGCTACACCTTC. It codes for CATSDSGWERDYGYTF.

V is TRBV27 and J is TRBJ1-6; D unclear. Per the germline V gene, CDR1 is MNHEY and CDR2 is SMNVEV (reference sequence). V lost 7 bases and J 6 bases, leaving 4 bases between the germline ends. The CDR3 consists of 11 residues. In DNA form, the CDR3 reads TGTGCCAGCAACGTTAATTCACCCCTCCACTTT. Translated: CASNVNSPLHF.

This clonotype was counted only a few times. The V gene is TRBV27, the J gene TRBJ1-6; the match to TRBD1 covers 7 bases. CDR3 length equals 14 residues. V was clipped by 3 bases and J by 10 bases; unmatched bases: 6. Germline lookup yields CDR1 MNHEY and CDR2 SMNVEV (reference sequence). CDR3 region: CASSLTGFRSPLHF. The CDR3 coding sequence is TGTGCCAGCAGTTTGACAGGGTTTAGGTCACCCCTCCACTTT.

This rearrangement joins TRBV5-4 to TRBJ2-1; D not certain. Trimming stripped 4 bases from V and 6 bases from J, with 17 bases between. Per the germline V gene, CDR1 is SGHNT and CDR2 is YYREEE (reference sequence). The CDR3 runs 15 residues. The DNA of the CDR3 is TGTGCCAGCAGCCAGACTCATACCGGATCCAATGAGCAGTTCTTC. Its protein is CASSQTHTGSNEQFF. The full variable domain, rest sourced from reference TRBV5-4 and TRBJ2-1, is ETGVTQSPTHLIKTRGQQVTLRCSSQSGHNTVSWYQQALGQGPQFIFQYYREEENGRGNFPPRFSGLQFPNYSSELNVNALELDDSALYLCASSQTHTGSNEQFFGPGTRLTVL.

This clonotype was observed a handful of times. The rearrangement links TRBV20-1 to TRBJ2-1; TRBD2 agrees at 7 bases. Per germline, CDR1 DFQATT and CDR2 SNEGSKA (reference sequence). There are 14 residues in the CDR3. V was pared by 1 base and J by 8 bases, with 8 bases of the junction left unmatched. In DNA, the CDR3 is TGCAGTGCTAGAGGTCTAGCGGAGGCTGATGAGCAGTTCTTC. Translated: CSARGLAEADEQFF.